A single sample gave rise to the 2 T cell receptor beta chains below, sequenced in a study of T cells in Graves' hyperthyroidism and ophthalmopathy (dated by TCRdb to between 2018 and 2020). Libraries were constructed by multiplex PCR. The sequencer listed for this sample is Illumina HiSeq 2000. The TCR beta CDR3 regions were amplified from RNA transcripts. A first-round RT-PCR of the TCR CDR3 used the HTBI primer set with the Qiagen OneStep RT-PCR kit. Using fastp at Q25 and MiXCR, TCRdb reprocessed the public reads and kept productive beta chains. A single entry per CDR3 protein holds the most common genes and DNA from its merged rows. The sample table holds 360,000 or so distinct CDR3 sequences, of which 15% to 20% were seen once. Around 16% of the sample comes from the top ten. The sequencing input was blood. All receptors derive from a woman in her 40s with Graves' ophthalmopathy.

This clonotype was observed a single time. The chain has TRBV20-1 and TRBJ2-7, with TRBD1 identical over 9 bases. The CDR3 consists of 14 residues. Looked up from germline, CDR1 is DFQATT and CDR2 is SNEGSKA (reference sequence). The V gene end was trimmed by 1 base and the J gene end by 6 bases; junction bases not matched to a gene: 7. CDR3 DNA sequence: TGCAGTGCTAGAGCTGGGGACAGGGTCGTCGAGCAGTACTTC. Protein sequence: CSARAGDRVVEQYF.

This clonotype was seen many times. The chain has TRBV14 and TRBJ1-2, with 12 bases matching TRBD1. Per germline, CDR1 SGHDN and CDR2 FVKESK. Trimming at V came to 3 bases and at J to 7 bases, leaving 6 bases not matched to a gene. There are 15 residues in the CDR3. CDR3 nucleotides: TGTGCCAGCAGCCATTCCGGGACAGGGGGCTCTGGCTACACCTTC. It is translated as CASSHSGTGGSGYTF.